These T cell receptor beta chains were read from a single sample in a study of T cell responses to AZD1222 COVID-19 vaccine. Produced via immunoSEQ multiplex PCR; TCRdb's table is partial and in-frame only. Of about 180,000 clones listed, roughly 91% are singletons. The sample in question was peripheral blood, obtained on day 0 of AZD1222 vaccination. The receptors stem from an adult in good health. Both conserved end residues are part of each CDR3. A D gene is named only where the DNA matches it firmly. Part of the rows lack a size; the others show once, few, many or a class for expanded clones.

j_gene	abundance	len	v_gene	d_gene	CDR3nt	CDR3aa
TRBJ2-7	few	13	TRBV11-3	TRBD2	TGTGCCAGCAGCTTTCTAGCGGGAAGCGAGCAGTACTTC	CASSFLAGSEQYF
TRBJ1-5	-	14	TRBV7-3	-	TGTGCCAGCAGCTCGAGTACGGGTCTACAGCCCCAGCATTTT	CASSSSTGLQPQHF
TRBJ2-1	-	18	TRBV9	TRBD2	TGTGCCAGCAGCCGAGGGCTAGCGGGATTTGGGGGGGACAATGAGCAGTTCTTC	CASSRGLAGFGGDNEQFF
TRBJ2-2	-	16	TRBV3-1/TRBV3-2	TRBD1	TGTGCCAGCAGCCCAAGTGACAGGGGGCTTGTCGGGGAGCTGTTTTTT	CASSPSDRGLVGELFF
TRBJ2-7	-	12	TRBV13	-	TGTGCCAGCAGCCCGGACAGTAACGAGCAGTACTTC	CASSPDSNEQYF
TRBJ1-2	once	15	TRBV19	-	TGTGCCAGTAGTATAGGGGAGGGCTCAAGGTTCGGCTACACCTTC	CASSIGEGSRFGYTF
TRBJ1-4	-	14	TRBV4-2	-	TGTGCCAGCAGCCAAGATAGTGCTAATGAAAAACTGTTTTTT	CASSQDSANEKLFF
TRBJ1-1	-	14	TRBV5-1	-	TGCGCCAGCAGCGGTCAGGGGAGGCGAACTGAAGCTTTCTTT	CASSGQGRRTEAFF
TRBJ1-1	-	13	TRBV6-4	-	TGTGCCAGCAGTTTGGGGCAGAACACTGAAGCTTTCTTT	CASSLGQNTEAFF
TRBJ1-1	-	12	TRBV30	TRBD1	TGTGCCTGGAGTGTACAGGGGAGGGGAGCTTTCTTT	CAWSVQGRGAFF
TRBJ1-1	-	14	TRBV27	-	TGTGCCAGCAGTTTATCCAAAATGAACACTGAAGCTTTCTTT	CASSLSKMNTEAFF
TRBJ1-5	-	14	TRBV7-9	-	TGTGCCAGCAGCCCCCAGGGTGACAATCAGCCCCAGCATTTT	CASSPQGDNQPQHF
TRBJ2-7	-	12	TRBV11-2	-	TGTGCCAGCAGCTTATGGGGCTACGAGCAGTACTTC	CASSLWGYEQYF
TRBJ1-5	-	18	TRBV28	TRBD1	TGTGCCAGCAGCTCACCCCGGACAGGGGGCGCCGGCAATCAGCCCCAGCATTTT	CASSSPRTGGAGNQPQHF
TRBJ2-3	-	15	TRBV3-1/TRBV3-2	TRBD1	TGTGCCAGCAGACCCGGGACAGGGGTTATAGATACGCAGTATTTT	CASRPGTGVIDTQYF
TRBJ1-2	-	13	TRBV5-1	TRBD1	TGCGCCAGCAGCGGAGGACAGGGGAATGGCTACACCTTC	CASSGGQGNGYTF
TRBJ2-7	-	14	TRBV6-1	-	TGTGCCAGCAGTGATCCCGCGCCGCCCTACGAGCAGTACTTC	CASSDPAPPYEQYF
TRBJ2-1	-	15	TRBV2	-	TGTGCCAGCCCAGTGAGCGGCAGCTCCTACAATGAGCAGTTCTTC	CASPVSGSSYNEQFF
TRBJ2-5	-	15	TRBV7-3	TRBD2	TGTGCCAGCAGCTTAGGCGGGGGGGCCCAAGAGACCCAGTACTTC	CASSLGGGAQETQYF
TRBJ2-1	-	12	TRBV6-5	-	TGTGCCAGCAGGGGACGGTACAATGAGCAGTTCTTC	CASRGRYNEQFF
TRBJ1-1	-	17	TRBV5-1	-	TGCGCCAGCAGCTTGGGACACCTAACCGGGTATTTCACTGAAGCTTTCTTT	CASSLGHLTGYFTEAFF
TRBJ2-6	-	16	TRBV28	-	TGTGCCAGCAGTCATTTCGGGTCCTCTGGGGCCAACGTCCTGACTTTC	CASSHFGSSGANVLTF
TRBJ2-1	few	14	TRBV6-1	-	TGTGCCAGCAGTGAAGGACAGAGCTACAATGAGCAGTTCTTC	CASSEGQSYNEQFF
TRBJ1-1	-	16	TRBV6-5	-	TGTGCCAGCAGTTACTTCTCGGGGTCCATGAACACTGAAGCTTTCTTT	CASSYFSGSMNTEAFF
TRBJ1-4	-	15	TRBV18	-	TGTGCCAGCTCACCGCGTACAGGATTTAATGAAAAACTGTTTTTT	CASSPRTGFNEKLFF
TRBJ2-5	-	12	TRBV10-3	-	TGTGCCATCAGTGAGAGGGAAGAGACCCAGTACTTC	CAISEREETQYF
TRBJ2-2	-	17	TRBV6-6	TRBD1	TGTGCCAGCAGTCGACATGGACAGGGAACGGGGGCCGGGGAGCTGTTTTTT	CASSRHGQGTGAGELFF
TRBJ2-1	-	12	TRBV30	-	TGTGCCTGGAGACTAACTTACAATGAGCAGTTCTTC	CAWRLTYNEQFF
TRBJ1-1	-	15	TRBV28	TRBD1	TGTGCCAGCAGTGACGAGACAGGGTTGAACACTGAAGCTTTCTTT	CASSDETGLNTEAFF
TRBJ2-4	-	14	TRBV5-5	-	TGTGCCAGCAGCTTGGATCCAGGGGTAAACATTCAGTACTTC	CASSLDPGVNIQYF
TRBJ1-5	-	13	TRBV2	-	TGTGCCAGCGGTGCGGGGAACAATCAGCCCCAGCATTTT	CASGAGNNQPQHF
TRBJ1-3	-	15	TRBV2	-	TGTGCCAGCAGGGAGGCGAGGAGGCCTGGAAACACCATATATTTT	CASREARRPGNTIYF
TRBJ2-3	-	15	TRBV6-1	-	TGTGCCAGCAGTGAACCCCGCCCGAGCACAGATACGCAGTATTTT	CASSEPRPSTDTQYF
TRBJ2-5	-	14	TRBV30	-	TGTGCCTGGAGTGTAGGAAGTCAGGGGCAGACCCAGTACTTC	CAWSVGSQGQTQYF
TRBJ2-1	-	14	TRBV6-2/TRBV6-3	TRBD1	TGTGCCAGCAGTCCAGACAGGGCCTACAATGAGCAGTTCTTC	CASSPDRAYNEQFF
TRBJ1-5	-	14	TRBV4-2	TRBD1	TGTGCCAGCAGCGAGGAACAGGGGAGCCAGCCCCAGCATTTT	CASSEEQGSQPQHF
TRBJ2-1	-	12	TRBV28	-	TGTGCCAGCACCAAACTGCAAGGGGGGCAGTTCTTC	CASTKLQGGQFF
TRBJ2-7	few	16	TRBV4-2	TRBD2	TGTGCCAGCAGCCAAGGGACTAGCGGGACCGCCTACGAGCAGTACTTC	CASSQGTSGTAYEQYF
TRBJ2-3	-	10	TRBV7-9	-	TGTGCCAGCAGCTCTCGGACGCAGTATTTT	CASSSRTQYF
TRBJ1-4	-	14	TRBV4-1	-	TGCGCCAGCAGCCGTATGACCCGGGAGGAAAAACTGTTTTTT	CASSRMTREEKLFF
TRBJ1-1	-	15	TRBV28	-	TGTGCCAGCAGTCACCGCGGGACCATGAACACTGAAGCTTTCTTT	CASSHRGTMNTEAFF
TRBJ2-7	-	17	TRBV11-2	TRBD1	TGTGCCAGCAGTTCACCCATCCTCCGGGACAGGGCCTACGAGCAGTACTTC	CASSSPILRDRAYEQYF
TRBJ2-7	-	13	TRBV2	TRBD2	TGTGCCAGCAGTGAGCGGGAGTTCTACGAGCAGTACTTC	CASSEREFYEQYF
TRBJ1-2	-	13	TRBV10-2	-	TGCGCCAGCAGTGAGTCATGGGACTATGGCTACACCTTC	CASSESWDYGYTF
TRBJ2-1	-	12	TRBV10-3	-	TGTGCCCACCGAGGCGGGACATATGAGCAGTTCTTC	CAHRGGTYEQFF
TRBJ1-2	-	11	TRBV28	-	TGTGCCAGCGGCGGGGCGCGGGGCTACACCTTC	CASGGARGYTF